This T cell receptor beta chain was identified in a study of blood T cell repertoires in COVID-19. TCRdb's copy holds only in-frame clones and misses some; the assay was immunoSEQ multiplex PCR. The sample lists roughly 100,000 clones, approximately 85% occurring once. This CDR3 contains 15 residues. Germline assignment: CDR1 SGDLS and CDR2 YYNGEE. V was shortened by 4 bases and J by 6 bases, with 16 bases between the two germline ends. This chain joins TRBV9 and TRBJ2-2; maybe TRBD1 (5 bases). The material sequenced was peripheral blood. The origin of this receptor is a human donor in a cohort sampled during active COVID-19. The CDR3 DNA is TGTGCCAGCAGCCCGCAGGGCAGTGTGCCCGGGGAGCTGTTTTTT. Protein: CASSPQGSVPGELFF.